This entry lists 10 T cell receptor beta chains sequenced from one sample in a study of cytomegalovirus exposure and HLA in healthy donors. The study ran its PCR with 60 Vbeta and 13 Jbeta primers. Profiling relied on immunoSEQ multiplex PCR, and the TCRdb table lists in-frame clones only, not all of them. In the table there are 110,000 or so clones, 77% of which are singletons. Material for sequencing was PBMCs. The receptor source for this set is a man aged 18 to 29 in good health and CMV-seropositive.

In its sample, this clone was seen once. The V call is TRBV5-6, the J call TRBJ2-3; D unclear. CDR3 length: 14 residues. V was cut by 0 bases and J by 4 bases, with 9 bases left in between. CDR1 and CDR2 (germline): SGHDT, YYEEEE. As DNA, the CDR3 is TGTGCCAGCAGCTTGGACCAGCGCGCAGATACGCAGTATTTT. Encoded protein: CASSLDQRADTQYF. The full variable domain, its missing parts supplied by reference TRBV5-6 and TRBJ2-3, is DAGVTQSPTHLIKTRGQQVTLRCSPKSGHDTVSWYQQALGQGPQFIFQYYEEEERQRGNFPDRFSGHQFPNYSSELNVNALLLGDSALYLCASSLDQRADTQYFGPGTRLTVL.

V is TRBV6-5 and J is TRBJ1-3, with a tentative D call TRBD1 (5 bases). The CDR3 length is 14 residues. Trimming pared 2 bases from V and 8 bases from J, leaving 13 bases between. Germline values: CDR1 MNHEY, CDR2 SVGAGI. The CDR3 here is CASSYVIRADTIYF. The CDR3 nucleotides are TGTGCCAGCAGTTACGTGATCAGGGCTGACACCATATATTTT.

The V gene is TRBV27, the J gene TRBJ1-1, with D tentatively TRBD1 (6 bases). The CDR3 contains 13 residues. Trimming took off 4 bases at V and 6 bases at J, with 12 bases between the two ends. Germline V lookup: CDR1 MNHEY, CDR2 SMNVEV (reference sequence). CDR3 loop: CASSSDRWAEAFF. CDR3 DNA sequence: TGTGCCAGCAGTTCCGACAGGTGGGCTGAAGCTTTCTTT.

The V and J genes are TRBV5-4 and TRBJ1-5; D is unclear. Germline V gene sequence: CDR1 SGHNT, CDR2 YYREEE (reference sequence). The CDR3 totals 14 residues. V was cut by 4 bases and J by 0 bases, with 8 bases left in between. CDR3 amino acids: CASSVGGSNQPQHF. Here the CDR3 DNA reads TGTGCCAGCAGCGTCGGCGGTAGCAATCAGCCCCAGCATTTT.

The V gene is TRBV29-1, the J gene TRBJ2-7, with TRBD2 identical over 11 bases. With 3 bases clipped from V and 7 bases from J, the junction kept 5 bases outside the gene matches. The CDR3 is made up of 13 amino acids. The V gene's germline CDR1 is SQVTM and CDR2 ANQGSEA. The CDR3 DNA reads TGCAGCGTTGACCTAGCGGGAGGCAGGGAGCAGTACTTC. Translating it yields CSVDLAGGREQYF.

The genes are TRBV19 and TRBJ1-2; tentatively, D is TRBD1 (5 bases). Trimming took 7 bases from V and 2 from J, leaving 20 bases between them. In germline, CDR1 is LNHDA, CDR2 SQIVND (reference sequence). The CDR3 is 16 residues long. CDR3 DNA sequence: TGTGCCAGTACCTATAGGGGAGGGGTCCAGAACTATGGCTACACCTTC. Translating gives CASTYRGGVQNYGYTF.

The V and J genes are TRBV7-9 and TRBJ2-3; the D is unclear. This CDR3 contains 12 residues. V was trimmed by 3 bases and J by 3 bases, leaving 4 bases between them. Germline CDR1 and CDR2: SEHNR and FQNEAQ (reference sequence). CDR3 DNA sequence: TGTGCCAGCAGCTTCCTTACAGATACGCAGTATTTT. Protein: CASSFLTDTQYF.

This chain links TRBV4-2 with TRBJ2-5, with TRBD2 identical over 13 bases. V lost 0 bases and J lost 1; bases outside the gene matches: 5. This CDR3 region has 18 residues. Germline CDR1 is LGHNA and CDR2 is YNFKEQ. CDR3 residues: CASSQELAGGPRQETQYF. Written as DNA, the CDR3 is TGTGCCAGCAGCCAAGAACTAGCGGGAGGGCCGCGCCAAGAGACCCAGTACTTC.

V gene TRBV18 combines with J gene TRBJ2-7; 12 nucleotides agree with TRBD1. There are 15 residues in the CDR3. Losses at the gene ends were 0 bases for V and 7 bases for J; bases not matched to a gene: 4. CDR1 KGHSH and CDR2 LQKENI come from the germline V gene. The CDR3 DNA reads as TGTGCCAGCTCACCACCGGGACAGGGGGCTTGGGAGCAGTACTTC. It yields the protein CASSPPGQGAWEQYF.

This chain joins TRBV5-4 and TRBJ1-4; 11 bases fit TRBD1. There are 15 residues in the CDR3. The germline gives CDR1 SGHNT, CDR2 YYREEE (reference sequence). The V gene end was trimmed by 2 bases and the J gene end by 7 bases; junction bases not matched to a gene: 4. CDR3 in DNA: TGTGCCAGCAGCTTTGGGACAGGGGGAGCTGAAAAACTGTTTTTT. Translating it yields CASSFGTGGAEKLFF.